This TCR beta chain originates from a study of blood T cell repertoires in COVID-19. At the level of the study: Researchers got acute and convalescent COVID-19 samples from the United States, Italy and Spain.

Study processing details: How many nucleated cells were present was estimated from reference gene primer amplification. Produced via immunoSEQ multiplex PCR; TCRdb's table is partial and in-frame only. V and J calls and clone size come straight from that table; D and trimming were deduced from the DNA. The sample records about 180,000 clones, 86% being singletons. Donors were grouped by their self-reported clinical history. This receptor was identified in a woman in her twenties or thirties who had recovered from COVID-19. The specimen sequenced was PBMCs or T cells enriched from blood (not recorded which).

The CDR3 loop reads CASSLRGPSNQPQHF. The CDR3 DNA reads TGTGCCAGCAGTCTCAGGGGCCCTAGCAATCAGCCCCAGCATTTT. The genes are TRBV2 and TRBJ1-5; tentative D call: TRBD1 (6 bases). Germline V gene lookup returns CDR1 SNHLY and CDR2 FYNNEI. This CDR3 region has 15 residues. Deletions cut 5 bases from V and 0 bases from J, with 11 bases between.